This T cell receptor (beta chain) was retrieved from a study of T-cell reconstitution after alpha-beta-depleted transplantation in children. TCRbeta library preparation incorporated unique molecular identifiers. Each CDR3 protein is one row after TCRdb ran MiXCR on the PCR reads. Of approximately 300,000 distinct CDR3 sequences in the sample, roughly 9.1% are singletons; the top ten hold less than 8%. CDR1 and CDR2 (germline): SGDLS, YYNGEE. V was shortened by 2 bases and J by 6 bases, with 9 bases between the two germline ends. The CDR3 is 13 residues long. This clonotype was seen a few times. The clonotype originates from a boy under three years old with acute myeloid leukemia, due to receive a stem cell transplant. The chain is built from TRBV9 and TRBJ2-1; D possibly uses TRBD1 or TRBD2 (5 bases each). The sample was PBMCs, taken before TCRalphabeta/CD19-depleted stem cell transplant. The CDR3 DNA sequence: TGTGCCAGCAGCGTGGCAGGGACCAATGAGCAGTTCTTC. It codes for CASSVAGTNEQFF. The whole variable domain, filled in from reference TRBV9 and TRBJ2-1, reads DSGVTQTPKHLITATGQRVTLRCSPRSGDLSVYWYQQSLDQGLQFLIQYYNGEERAKGNILERFSAQQFPDLHSELNLSSLELGDSALYFCASSVAGTNEQFFGPGTRLTVL.